The following is a T cell receptor (beta chain) sequence with its context. This CDR3 has 17 residues. With 5 bases removed from V and 4 bases from J, the gap between germline ends came to 21 bases. The V gene's germline CDR1 is SGHTA and CDR2 FQGNSA. PCR was performed a second time for about 7 to 12 cycles using a sample-barcoded 5' primer and a J-beta primer mix. TCRdb ran MiXCR on the 5' RACE reads and lists one entry per CDR3 protein. The repertoire holds some 760,000 distinct CDR3 sequences, with 20% to 25% as singletons. This entry belongs to a study of blood T cells in healthy people across ages. The same data also contributed to another study, on T cells of mothers and their children.

The V call is TRBV7-2, the J call TRBJ2-1; D possibly corresponds to TRBD1 (6 bases). The sequence was collected from a boy between 5 and 17 years old in good health. The sample taken for sequencing was blood. The CDR3 DNA reads as TGTGCCAGCAGCGGACAAACGGGACAACCCAATTACAATGAGCAGTTCTTC. Its protein product is CASSGQTGQPNYNEQFF. Full variable domain (rest looked up from reference TRBV7-2 and TRBJ2-1): GAGVSQSPSNKVTEKGKDVELRCDPISGHTALYWYRQSLGQGLEFLIYFQGNSAPDKSGLPSDRFSAERTGGSVSTLTIQRTQQEDSAVYLCASSGQTGQPNYNEQFFGPGTRLTVL.